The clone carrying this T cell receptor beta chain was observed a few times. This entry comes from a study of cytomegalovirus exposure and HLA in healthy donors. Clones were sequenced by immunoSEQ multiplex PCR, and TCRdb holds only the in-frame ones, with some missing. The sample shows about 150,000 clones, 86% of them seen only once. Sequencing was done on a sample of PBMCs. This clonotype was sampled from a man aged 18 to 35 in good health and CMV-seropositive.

The CDR3 loop is CASSLPGQRNTEAFF. For the CDR3, the DNA is TGTGCCAGCTCACTCCCGGGACAGAGAAACACTGAAGCTTTCTTT. This sequence joins TRBV18 and TRBJ1-1; TRBD1 agrees at 7 bases. Germline V gene lookup returns CDR1 KGHSH and CDR2 LQKENI. This CDR3 is built from 15 residues. V lost 4 bases to trimming and J lost 2 bases; unmatched junction nucleotides: 7.